The entry that follows covers one TCR beta chain sequence. A read error is likely, as this CDR3 ends without the conserved phenylalanine or tryptophan. The DNA is omitted, as the CDR3 cannot be located on it reliably, and the CDR3 follows TCRdb's listing. This specimen comes from a study of tumor-infiltrating lymphocytes in oesophageal squamous cell carcinoma. Per the germline V gene, CDR1 is MNHEY and CDR2 is SVGAGI. The CDR3 is 16 residues long, ends included. TCRdb fed the PCR reads into MiXCR, producing one record per CDR3 protein. The sample shows about 10,000 distinct CDR3 sequences, approximately 61% of them seen only once.

The sample consisted of esophageal tumor tissue. The chain uses TRBV6-5 and TRBJ2-7; TRBD2 was called by the table and not checked on the DNA. The receptor comes from a female donor with esophageal squamous cell carcinoma. CDR3 protein: CASSPGMGKVALHFGN.